One and the same sample provided the 5 T cell receptor beta chains below, sequenced in a study of post-analysis software for immune sequencing data (dated by TCRdb to about 2015). Preparation of the library involved PCR. The sequencer was an Illumina HiSeq 2500. To reduce PCR and sequencing biases, unique molecular identifiers were built into the TCR beta cDNA libraries. TCRdb took the public reads, trimmed them with fastp at Q25, ran MiXCR for clone calling and kept in-frame beta chains. Rows merge per CDR3 protein into single entries with the most common DNA and genes. Across this sample there are about 680,000 distinct CDR3 sequences, with 55% to 60% seen only once. Around 11% of the sample lies in the top ten. No antigen has been identified for these receptors. Study-level results and caveats: Patients showed significantly higher frequencies than controls for a handful of TRBV segments, among them TRBV5-6, TRBV5-1 and TRBV20-1.

The source material was blood. Every receptor here comes from a girl aged 2 to 10 with multiple sclerosis.

The chain couples TRBV12-3 or TRBV12-4 to TRBJ1-2; TRBD1 agrees at 9 bases. J lost 3 bases, V lost 6 bases, and 17 bases had no gene match. The CDR3 has 18 residues. The CDR3 DNA sequence: TGTGCCAGCAGCTTAATCCCTCCCGGGACAGGGAGGGACTATGGCTACACCTTC. It codes for CASSLIPPGTGRDYGYTF.

The chain uses TRBV12-3 or TRBV12-4 and TRBJ1-5; 7 positions agree with TRBD1. The CDR3 is 14 amino acids. V lost 6 bases to trimming and J lost 7 bases; unmatched junction nucleotides: 9. The CDR3 nucleotides are TGTGCCAGCAGACAGGGGACAGAATTGCAGCCCCAGCATTTT. Translated, it gives CASRQGTELQPQHF.

This clonotype has just a few counts. The chain couples TRBV29-1 to TRBJ1-1; D is undetermined. The ends were cut back, 4 bases at V and 3 bases at J, with 9 bases in the middle. Germline CDR1 SQVTM, CDR2 ANQGSEA. The CDR3 is 12 residues long. CDR3 in DNA: TGCAGCGTTGTCGGTGGGGACACTGAAGCTTTCTTT. Its translation is CSVVGGDTEAFF.

The chain employs TRBV20-1 and TRBJ2-7; 7 nucleotides align to TRBD1. V lost 6 bases, J lost 2 bases, and 16 bases stayed unmatched. The CDR3 extends over 16 amino acids. Germline lookup yields CDR1 DFQATT and CDR2 SNEGSKA (reference sequence). The CDR3 spells CSAPDRSSPTAYEQYF. For the CDR3, the DNA is TGCAGTGCCCCGGACAGGTCCTCTCCCACGGCCTACGAGCAGTACTTC.

The chain employs TRBV12-3 or TRBV12-4 and TRBJ1-2; D gene ambiguous. V was shortened by 3 bases and J by 1 base, with 9 bases between the two germline ends. This CDR3 region has 14 residues. This CDR3 is CASSFGLNNYGYTF. In DNA form, the CDR3 reads TGTGCCAGCAGTTTCGGACTGAATAACTATGGCTACACCTTC.